This TCR beta chain came from a study of T cell changes during pregnancy in multiple sclerosis. The junction had 5 bases not matched to a gene; V was cut back by 0 bases and J by 5 bases. Germline V gene lookup returns CDR1 MNHEY and CDR2 SVGAGI. This CDR3 has 16 residues. Only in-frame clones appear in the TCRdb table, and some are missing; sequencing was by immunoSEQ multiplex PCR. The sample records 70,000 to 80,000 clones, over 80% being singletons. This clonotype was obtained from a female donor with multiple sclerosis, enrolled in a pregnancy study. The material was peripheral blood, obtained in the first trimester of pregnancy. The chain carries TRBV6-5 and TRBJ2-1; 9 bases line up with TRBD1. The CDR3 nucleotides read TGTGCCAGCAGTTACTCCGGGACAGGGATCCACAATGAGCAGTTCTTC. It is translated as CASSYSGTGIHNEQFF.